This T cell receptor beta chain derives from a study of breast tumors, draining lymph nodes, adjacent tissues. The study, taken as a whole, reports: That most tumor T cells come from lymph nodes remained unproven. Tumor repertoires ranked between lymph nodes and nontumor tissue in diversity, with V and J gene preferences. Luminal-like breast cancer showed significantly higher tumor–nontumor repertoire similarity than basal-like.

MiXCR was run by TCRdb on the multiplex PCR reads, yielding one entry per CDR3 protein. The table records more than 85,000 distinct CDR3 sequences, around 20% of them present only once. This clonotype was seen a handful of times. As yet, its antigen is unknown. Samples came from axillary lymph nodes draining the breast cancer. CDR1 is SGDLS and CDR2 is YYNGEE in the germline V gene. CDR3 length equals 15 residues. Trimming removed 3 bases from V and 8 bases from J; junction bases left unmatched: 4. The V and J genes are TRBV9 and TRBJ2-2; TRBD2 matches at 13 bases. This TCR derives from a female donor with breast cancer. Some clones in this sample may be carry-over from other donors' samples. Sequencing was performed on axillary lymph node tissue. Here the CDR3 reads CASSATSGGAGELFF. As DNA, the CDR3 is TGTGCCAGCAGCGCCACTAGCGGGGGGGCAGGGGAGCTGTTTTTT. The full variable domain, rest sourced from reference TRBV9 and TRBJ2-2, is DSGVTQTPKHLITATGQRVTLRCSPRSGDLSVYWYQQSLDQGLQFLIQYYNGEERAKGNILERFSAQQFPDLHSELNLSSLELGDSALYFCASSATSGGAGELFFGEGSRLTVL.